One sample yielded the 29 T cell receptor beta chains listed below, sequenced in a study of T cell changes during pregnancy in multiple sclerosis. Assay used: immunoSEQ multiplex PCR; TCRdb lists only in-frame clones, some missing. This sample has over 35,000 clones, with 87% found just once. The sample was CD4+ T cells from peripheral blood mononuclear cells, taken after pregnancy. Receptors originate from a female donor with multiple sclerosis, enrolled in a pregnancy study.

The CDR3 protein is CASSFDPGQGASEQYF. CDR3 DNA sequence: TGCGCCAGCAGCTTCGACCCGGGACAGGGGGCGAGCGAGCAGTACTTC. The chain is built from TRBV5-1 and TRBJ2-7; 12 nucleotides line up with TRBD1. J lost 6 bases, V lost 2 bases, and 9 bases had no gene match. Germline V gene data show CDR1 as SGHRS and CDR2 as YFSETQ. There are 16 residues in the CDR3.

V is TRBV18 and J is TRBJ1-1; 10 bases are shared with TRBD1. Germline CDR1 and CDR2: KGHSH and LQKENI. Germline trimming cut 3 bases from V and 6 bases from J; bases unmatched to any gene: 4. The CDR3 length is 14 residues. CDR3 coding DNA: TGTGCCAGCTCACCGCGGGACAGGGGATCTGAAGCTTTCTTT. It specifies CASSPRDRGSEAFF.

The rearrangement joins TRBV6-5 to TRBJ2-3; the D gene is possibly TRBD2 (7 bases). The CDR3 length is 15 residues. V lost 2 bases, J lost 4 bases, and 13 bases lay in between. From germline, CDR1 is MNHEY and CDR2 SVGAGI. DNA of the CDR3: TGTGCCAGCAGTTACCGGGGGGCGGTCGCAGATACGCAGTATTTT. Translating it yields CASSYRGAVADTQYF.

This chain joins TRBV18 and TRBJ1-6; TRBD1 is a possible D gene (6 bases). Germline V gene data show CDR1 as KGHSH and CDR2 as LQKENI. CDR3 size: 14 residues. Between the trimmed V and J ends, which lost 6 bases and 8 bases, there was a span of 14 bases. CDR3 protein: CASSPGYRDSPLHF. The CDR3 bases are TGTGCCAGCTCCCCCGGATACAGGGATTCACCCCTCCACTTT.

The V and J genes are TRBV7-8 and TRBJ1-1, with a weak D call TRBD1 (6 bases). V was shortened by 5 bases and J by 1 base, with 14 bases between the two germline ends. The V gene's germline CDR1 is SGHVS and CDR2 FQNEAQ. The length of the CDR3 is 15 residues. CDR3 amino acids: CASSLLRQANTEAFF. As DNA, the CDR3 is TGTGCCAGCAGCCTTCTCAGACAGGCGAACACTGAAGCTTTCTTT. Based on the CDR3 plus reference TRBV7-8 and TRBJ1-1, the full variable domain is GAGVSQSPRYKVAKRGQDVALRCDPISGHVSLFWYQQALGQGPEFLTYFQNEAQLDKSGLPSDRFFAERPEGSVSTLKIQRTQQEDSAVYLCASSLLRQANTEAFFGQGTRLTVV.

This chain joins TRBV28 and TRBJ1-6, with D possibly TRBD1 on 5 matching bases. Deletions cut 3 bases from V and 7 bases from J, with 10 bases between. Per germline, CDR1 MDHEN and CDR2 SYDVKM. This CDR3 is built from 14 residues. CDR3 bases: TGTGCCAGCAGTTTGGAAGGGGTCAATTCACCCCTCCACTTT. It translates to CASSLEGVNSPLHF. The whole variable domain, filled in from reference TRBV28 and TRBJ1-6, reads DVKVTQSSRYLVKRTGEKVFLECVQDMDHENMFWYRQDPGLGLRLIYFSYDVKMKEKGDIPEGYSVSREKKERFSLILESASTNQTSMYLCASSLEGVNSPLHFGNGTRLTVT.

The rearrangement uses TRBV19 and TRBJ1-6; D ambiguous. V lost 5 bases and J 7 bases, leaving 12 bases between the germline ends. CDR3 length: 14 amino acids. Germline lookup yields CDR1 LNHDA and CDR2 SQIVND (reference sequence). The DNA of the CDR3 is TGTGCCAGTAGTGAGGGCGGACGCAATTCACCCCTCCACTTT. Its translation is CASSEGGRNSPLHF.

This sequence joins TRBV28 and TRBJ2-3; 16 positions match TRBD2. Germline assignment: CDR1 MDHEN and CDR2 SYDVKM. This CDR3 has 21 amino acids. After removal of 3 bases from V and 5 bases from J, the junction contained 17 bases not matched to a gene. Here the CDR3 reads CASSFLGPGGTSGGAIDTQYF. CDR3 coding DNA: TGTGCCAGCAGTTTCTTAGGTCCAGGAGGGACTAGCGGGGGGGCCATAGATACGCAGTATTTT. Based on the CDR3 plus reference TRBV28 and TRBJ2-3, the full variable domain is DVKVTQSSRYLVKRTGEKVFLECVQDMDHENMFWYRQDPGLGLRLIYFSYDVKMKEKGDIPEGYSVSREKKERFSLILESASTNQTSMYLCASSFLGPGGTSGGAIDTQYFGPGTRLTVL.

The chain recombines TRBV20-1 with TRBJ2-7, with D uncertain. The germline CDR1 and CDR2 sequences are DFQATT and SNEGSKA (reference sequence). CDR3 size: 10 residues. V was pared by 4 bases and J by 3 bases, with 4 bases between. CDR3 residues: CSANYYEQYF. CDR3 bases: TGCAGTGCTAACTACTACGAGCAGTACTTC.

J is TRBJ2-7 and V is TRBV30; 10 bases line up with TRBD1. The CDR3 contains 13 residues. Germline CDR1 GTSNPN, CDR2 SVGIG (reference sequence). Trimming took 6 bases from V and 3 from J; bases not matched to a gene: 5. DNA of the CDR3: TGTGCCTGTGGACAGGGGGGATTCTACGAGCAGTACTTC. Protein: CACGQGGFYEQYF.

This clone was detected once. The CDR3 here is CASSSLDSNEQFF. For the CDR3, the DNA is TGTGCCAGCAGCTCTTTGGACAGCAATGAGCAGTTCTTC. The V gene is TRBV7-2, the J gene TRBJ2-1; D is perhaps TRBD1 (6 bases). Germline V CDR1 and CDR2: SGHTA, FQGNSA. This CDR3 comprises 13 residues. Trimming took off 4 bases at V and 6 bases at J, with 10 bases between the two ends.

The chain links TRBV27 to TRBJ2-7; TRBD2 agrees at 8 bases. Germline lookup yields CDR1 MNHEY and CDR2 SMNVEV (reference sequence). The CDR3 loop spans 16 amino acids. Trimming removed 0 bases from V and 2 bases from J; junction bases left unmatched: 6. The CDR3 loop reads CASSLSMIGRAYEQYF. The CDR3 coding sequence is TGTGCCAGCAGTTTATCGATGATCGGGAGGGCCTACGAGCAGTACTTC.

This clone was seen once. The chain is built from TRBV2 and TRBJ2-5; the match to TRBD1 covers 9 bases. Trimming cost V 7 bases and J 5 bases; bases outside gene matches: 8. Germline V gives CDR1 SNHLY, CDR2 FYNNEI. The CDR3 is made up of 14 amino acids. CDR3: CASKQTGGRETQYF. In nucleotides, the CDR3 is TGTGCCAGCAAGCAGACAGGGGGAAGGGAGACCCAGTACTTC.

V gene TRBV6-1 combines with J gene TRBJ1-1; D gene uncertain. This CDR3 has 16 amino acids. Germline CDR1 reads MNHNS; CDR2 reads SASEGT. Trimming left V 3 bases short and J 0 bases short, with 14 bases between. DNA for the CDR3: TGTGCCAGCAGTGAGTGGCAGGTTATTATGAACACTGAAGCTTTCTTT. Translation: CASSEWQVIMNTEAFF.

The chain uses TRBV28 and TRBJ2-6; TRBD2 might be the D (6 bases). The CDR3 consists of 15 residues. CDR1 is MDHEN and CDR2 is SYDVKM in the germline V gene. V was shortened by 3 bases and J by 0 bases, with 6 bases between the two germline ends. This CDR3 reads CASSLGGSGANVLTF. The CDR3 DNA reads TGTGCCAGCAGTTTGGGGGGCTCTGGGGCCAACGTCCTGACTTTC.

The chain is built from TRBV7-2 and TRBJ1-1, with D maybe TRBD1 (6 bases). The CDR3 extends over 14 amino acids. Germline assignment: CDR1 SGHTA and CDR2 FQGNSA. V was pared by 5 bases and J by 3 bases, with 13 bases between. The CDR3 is CASSRQPGDTEAFF. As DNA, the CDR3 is TGTGCCAGCAGCCGCCAGCCAGGGGACACTGAAGCTTTCTTT.

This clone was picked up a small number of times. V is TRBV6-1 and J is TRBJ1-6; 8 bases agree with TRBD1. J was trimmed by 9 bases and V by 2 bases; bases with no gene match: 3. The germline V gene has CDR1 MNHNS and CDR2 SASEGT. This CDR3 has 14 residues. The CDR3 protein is CASSENRGISPLHF. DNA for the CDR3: TGTGCCAGCAGTGAAAACAGGGGGATTTCACCCCTCCACTTT.

The chain's CDR3 is CASSLFGGGRDEQFF. In DNA form, the CDR3 reads TGCGCCAGCAGCTTGTTCGGGGGGGGCCGGGATGAGCAGTTCTTC. The chain recombines TRBV5-1 with TRBJ2-1; 8 bases align to TRBD2. V shed 1 base, J shed 8 bases, and the junction held 8 bases outside the gene matches. The CDR3 loop spans 15 amino acids. Germline-derived CDR1 and CDR2 are SGHRS and YFSETQ.

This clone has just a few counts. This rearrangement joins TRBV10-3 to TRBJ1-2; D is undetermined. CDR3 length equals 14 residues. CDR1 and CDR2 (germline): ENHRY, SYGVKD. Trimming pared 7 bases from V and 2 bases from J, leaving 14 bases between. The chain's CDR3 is CAITLDKLNYGYTF. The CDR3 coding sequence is TGTGCCATCACTTTAGACAAACTCAACTATGGCTACACCTTC.

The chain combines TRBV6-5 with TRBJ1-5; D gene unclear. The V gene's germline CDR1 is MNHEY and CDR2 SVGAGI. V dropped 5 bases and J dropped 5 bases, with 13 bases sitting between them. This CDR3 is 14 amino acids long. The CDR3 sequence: CASSPRTAHQPQHF. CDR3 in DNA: TGTGCCAGCAGTCCGAGGACTGCCCATCAGCCCCAGCATTTT.

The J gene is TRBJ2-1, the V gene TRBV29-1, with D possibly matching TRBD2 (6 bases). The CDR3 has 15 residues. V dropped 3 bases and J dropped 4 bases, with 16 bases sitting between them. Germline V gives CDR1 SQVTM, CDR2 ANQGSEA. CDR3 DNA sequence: TGCAGCGTTGAGGATAGTGGCGGGGTATACAATGAGCAGTTCTTC. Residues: CSVEDSGGVYNEQFF.

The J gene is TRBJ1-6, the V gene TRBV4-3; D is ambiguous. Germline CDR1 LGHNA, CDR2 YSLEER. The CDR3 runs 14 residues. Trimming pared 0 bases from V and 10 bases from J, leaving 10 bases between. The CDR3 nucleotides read TGCGCCAGCAGCCAAGATTTTCAATCATCACCCCTCCACTTT. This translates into CASSQDFQSSPLHF.

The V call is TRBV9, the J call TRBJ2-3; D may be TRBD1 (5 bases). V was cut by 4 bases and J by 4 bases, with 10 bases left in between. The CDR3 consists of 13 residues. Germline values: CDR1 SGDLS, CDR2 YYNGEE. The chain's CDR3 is CASSLEGADTQYF. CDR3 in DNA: TGTGCCAGCAGCCTTGAAGGGGCAGATACGCAGTATTTT.

Here the CDR3 reads CASSVGFVGGVDTQYF. DNA of the CDR3: TGTGCCAGCAGCGTAGGGTTCGTGGGGGGGGTAGATACGCAGTATTTT. The chain recombines TRBV9 with TRBJ2-3, with 7 bases lining up with TRBD2. The germline gives CDR1 SGDLS, CDR2 YYNGEE. The CDR3 has 16 amino acids. V was clipped by 0 bases and J by 5 bases; unmatched bases: 9. The variable domain in full, with the rest retrieved from reference TRBV9 and TRBJ2-3, is DSGVTQTPKHLITATGQRVTLRCSPRSGDLSVYWYQQSLDQGLQFLIQYYNGEERAKGNILERFSAQQFPDLHSELNLSSLELGDSALYFCASSVGFVGGVDTQYFGPGTRLTVL.

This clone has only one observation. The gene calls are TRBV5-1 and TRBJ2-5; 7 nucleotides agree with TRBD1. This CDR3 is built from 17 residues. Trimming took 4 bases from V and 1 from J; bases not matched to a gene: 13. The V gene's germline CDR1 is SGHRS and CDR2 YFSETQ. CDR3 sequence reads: CASSPLPDREGQETQYF. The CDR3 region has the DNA TGCGCCAGCAGCCCCCTGCCCGACAGGGAAGGCCAAGAGACCCAGTACTTC.

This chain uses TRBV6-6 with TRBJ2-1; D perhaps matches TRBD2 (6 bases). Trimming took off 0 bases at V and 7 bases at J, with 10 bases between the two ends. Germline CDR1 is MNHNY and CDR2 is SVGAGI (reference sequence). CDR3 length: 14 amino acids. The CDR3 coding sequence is TGTGCCAGCAGTTACTCAAGCGGGCGGAATGAGCAGTTCTTC. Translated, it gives CASSYSSGRNEQFF.

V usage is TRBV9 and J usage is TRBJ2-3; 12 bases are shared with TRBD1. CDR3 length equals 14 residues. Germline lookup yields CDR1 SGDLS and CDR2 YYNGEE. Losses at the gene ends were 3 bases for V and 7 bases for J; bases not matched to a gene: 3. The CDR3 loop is CASSARDRGHTQYF. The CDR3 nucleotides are TGTGCCAGCAGCGCCAGGGACAGGGGGCATACGCAGTATTTT.

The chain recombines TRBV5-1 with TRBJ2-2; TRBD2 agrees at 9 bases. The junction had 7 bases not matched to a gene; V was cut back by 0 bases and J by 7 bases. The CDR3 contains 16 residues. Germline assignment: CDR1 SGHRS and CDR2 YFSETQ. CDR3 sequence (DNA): TGCGCCAGCAGCTTGGCCCAACTAGCGGGTGGCGGGGAGCTGTTTTTT. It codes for CASSLAQLAGGGELFF.

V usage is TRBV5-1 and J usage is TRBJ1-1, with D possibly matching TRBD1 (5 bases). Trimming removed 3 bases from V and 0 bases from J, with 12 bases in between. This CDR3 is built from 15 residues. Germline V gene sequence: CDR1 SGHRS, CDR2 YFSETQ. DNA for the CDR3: TGCGCCAGCAGCTCTCTGGGACTGCTGAACACTGAAGCTTTCTTT. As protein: CASSSLGLLNTEAFF.